The sample holds one count of the clone carrying this T cell receptor (beta chain). The data were produced by immunoSEQ multiplex PCR, yet TCRdb's version contains in-frame clones alone and is incomplete. Of some 260,000 clones in the sample, around nine tenths were seen once. All enrollees were about 18 to 100 years old and from about 25 US areas. This record comes from a study of blood T cell repertoires in COVID-19. Unmatched junction bases numbered 7, after V lost 5 bases and J lost 0 bases. The germline V gene encodes CDR1 KGHSH and CDR2 LQKENI. This CDR3 is built from 16 residues. The material sequenced was PBMCs or T cells enriched from blood (not recorded which). This clonotype was sampled from a woman aged 18-35 years who had recovered from COVID-19. This sequence joins TRBV18 and TRBJ1-1, with 9 bases identical to TRBD1. The CDR3 spells CASSDRDRVMNTEAFF. The CDR3 DNA is TGTGCCAGCTCAGACCGGGACAGGGTCATGAACACTGAAGCTTTCTTT.